The subject of this entry is one TCR beta chain. The antigen is unknown. The CDR3 is 11 residues long. V was cut by 2 bases and J by 6 bases, with 5 bases left in between. Germline CDR1 SEHNR, CDR2 FQNEAQ (reference sequence). The sample is drawn from a study of cytomegalovirus exposure and HLA in healthy donors. Background on the study: Researchers previously reported finding 100 million or so unique TCR beta sequences from 170 million or so T cells.

A multiplex PCR was run with 60 Vbeta primers and 13 Jbeta primers. Sequenced by immunoSEQ multiplex PCR; TCRdb stores in-frame clones only, minus some. The sample comprises about 97,000 clones, about 80% of which are singletons, and approximately 3.3% rests with the top ten. Study-level results: For presence/absence analyses, sequencing depth was assumed to be roughly uniform across donors.

The source is a male donor in good health and CMV-seropositive. The chain has TRBV7-9 and TRBJ2-7; D gene uncertain. Sequences were obtained from PBMCs. The CDR3 coding sequence is TGTGCCAGCAGCTTATTAGTCGAGCAGTACTTC. Protein: CASSLLVEQYF. Complete variable domain (other parts from reference TRBV7-9 and TRBJ2-7): DTGVSQNPRHKITKRGQNVTFRCDPISEHNRLYWYRQTLGQGPEFLTYFQNEAQLEKSRLLSDRFSAERPKGSFSTLEIQRTEQGDSAMYLCASSLLVEQYFGPGTRLTVT.